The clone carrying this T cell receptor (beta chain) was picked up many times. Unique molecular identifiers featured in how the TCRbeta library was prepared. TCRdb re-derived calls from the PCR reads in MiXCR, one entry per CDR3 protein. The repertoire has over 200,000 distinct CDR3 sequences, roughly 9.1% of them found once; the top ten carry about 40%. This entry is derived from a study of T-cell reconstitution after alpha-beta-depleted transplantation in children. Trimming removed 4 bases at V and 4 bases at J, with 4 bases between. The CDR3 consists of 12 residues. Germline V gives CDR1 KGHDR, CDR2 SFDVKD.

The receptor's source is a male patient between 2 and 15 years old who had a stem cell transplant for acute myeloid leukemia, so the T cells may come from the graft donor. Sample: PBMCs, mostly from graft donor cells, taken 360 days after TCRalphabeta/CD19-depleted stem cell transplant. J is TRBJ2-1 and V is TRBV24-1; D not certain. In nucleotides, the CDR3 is TGTGCCACCAGTGACAAATACAATGAGCAGTTCTTC. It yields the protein CATSDKYNEQFF.